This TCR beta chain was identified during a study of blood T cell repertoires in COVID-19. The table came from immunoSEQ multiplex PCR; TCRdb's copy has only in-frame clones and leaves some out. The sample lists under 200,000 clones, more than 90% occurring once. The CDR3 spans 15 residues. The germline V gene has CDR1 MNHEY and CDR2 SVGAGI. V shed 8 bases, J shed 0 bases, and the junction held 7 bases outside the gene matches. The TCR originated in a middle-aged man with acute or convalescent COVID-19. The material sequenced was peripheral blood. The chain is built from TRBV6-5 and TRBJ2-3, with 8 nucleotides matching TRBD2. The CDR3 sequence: CASSLASGSTDTQYF. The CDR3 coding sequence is TGTGCCAGCTCGTTGGCTAGCGGGAGCACAGATACGCAGTATTTT.